Listed below are T cell receptor beta chains from one sample, sequenced in a study of blood T cell repertoires in COVID-19. TCRdb's table, derived via immunoSEQ multiplex PCR, lists solely in-frame clones and lacks some. The repertoire holds about 150,000 clones, with 85% to 90% as singletons. Sequenced: peripheral blood. All receptors derive from a man older than 75 with acute or convalescent COVID-19. CDR3s include the opening cysteine and the closing phenylalanine or tryptophan. A D gene is named only where the DNA matches it firmly. Rows may omit the clone size; those that give it use once, few, many or a size class.

CDR3nt: TGTGCCAGTAGTATAGGGTGGGACAGGAAGAACTATGGCTACACCTTC; CDR3aa: CASSIGWDRKNYGYTF; abundance: once; v_gene: TRBV19; d_gene: TRBD1; j_gene: TRBJ1-2
CDR3nt: TGTGCCTGGAGTCTACAGAGCAACTCCTACAATGAGCAGTTCTTC; CDR3aa: CAWSLQSNSYNEQFF; abundance: .; v_gene: TRBV30; d_gene: .; j_gene: TRBJ2-1
CDR3nt: TGTGCCAGCAGCCGTTCGGGACAGGGGCGTAATTCACCCCTCCACTTT; CDR3aa: CASSRSGQGRNSPLHF; abundance: .; v_gene: TRBV3-1/TRBV3-2; d_gene: TRBD1; j_gene: TRBJ1-6
CDR3nt: TGTGCCACCAGTTTCATTCGGGCTGGGGCCAACGTCCTGACTTTC; CDR3aa: CATSFIRAGANVLTF; abundance: .; v_gene: TRBV15; d_gene: .; j_gene: TRBJ2-6
CDR3nt: TGCGCCAGCAGCTTGCAGGGTGGCAATCAGCCCCAGCATTTT; CDR3aa: CASSLQGGNQPQHF; abundance: once; v_gene: TRBV5-1; d_gene: .; j_gene: TRBJ1-5
CDR3nt: TGCGCCAGCAGCTCTACACAGAAAGCAGATACGCAGTATTTT; CDR3aa: CASSSTQKADTQYF; abundance: .; v_gene: TRBV5-1; d_gene: .; j_gene: TRBJ2-3
CDR3nt: TGCGCCAGCAGTACCGACATAGTTGAAAAACTGTTTTTT; CDR3aa: CASSTDIVEKLFF; abundance: .; v_gene: TRBV10-2; d_gene: .; j_gene: TRBJ1-4
CDR3nt: TGTGCCAGTAGTATCTGGTCGGGAGCAAGGTTCTTC; CDR3aa: CASSIWSGARFF; abundance: few; v_gene: TRBV19; d_gene: .; j_gene: TRBJ2-1
CDR3nt: TGTGCCAGCAGCGTAGCCGGGGAATCCCAGCCCCAGCATTTT; CDR3aa: CASSVAGESQPQHF; abundance: .; v_gene: TRBV9; d_gene: .; j_gene: TRBJ1-5
CDR3nt: TGTGCCTGGGTGGACCGAAGCGGGAGGAGTTCGAATGAGCAGTTCTTC; CDR3aa: CAWVDRSGRSSNEQFF; abundance: few; v_gene: TRBV30; d_gene: TRBD2; j_gene: TRBJ2-1
CDR3nt: TGTGCCAGCAGACCGACAGGGTACACTGAAGCTTTCTTT; CDR3aa: CASRPTGYTEAFF; abundance: .; v_gene: TRBV6-5; d_gene: TRBD1; j_gene: TRBJ1-1
CDR3nt: TGCGCCAGCAGCTTGTCAACGACAGGGACTGGAAACACCATATATTTT; CDR3aa: CASSLSTTGTGNTIYF; abundance: .; v_gene: TRBV5-1; d_gene: TRBD1; j_gene: TRBJ1-3
CDR3nt: TGTGCCAGCAGCGCGCGGACAGGGAGTATCGAGCAGTACTTC; CDR3aa: CASSARTGSIEQYF; abundance: .; v_gene: TRBV9; d_gene: TRBD1; j_gene: TRBJ2-7
CDR3nt: TGTGCCAGCAGCGGGGCGGGACTAGCGGGAGGCGGTGAGCAGTTCTTC; CDR3aa: CASSGAGLAGGGEQFF; abundance: .; v_gene: TRBV5-4; d_gene: TRBD2; j_gene: TRBJ2-1
CDR3nt: TGTGCCAGCAGCTTAGACAGTCTGGGACCCCTCCACTTT; CDR3aa: CASSLDSLGPLHF; abundance: .; v_gene: TRBV7-2; d_gene: .; j_gene: TRBJ1-6
CDR3nt: TGTGCCAGCAGCTTAGGCGGGACAGGGGGATACGAGCAGTACTTC; CDR3aa: CASSLGGTGGYEQYF; abundance: .; v_gene: TRBV11-2; d_gene: TRBD1; j_gene: TRBJ2-7
CDR3nt: TGTGCCAGCAGCCCAACCGGACAGGGGTCGAGGGATACGCAGTATTTT; CDR3aa: CASSPTGQGSRDTQYF; abundance: .; v_gene: TRBV3-1/TRBV3-2; d_gene: TRBD1; j_gene: TRBJ2-3
CDR3nt: TGTGCCAGCAGCCACTCGTCGGACAGGGGTGACGAAAAACTGTTTTTT; CDR3aa: CASSHSSDRGDEKLFF; abundance: .; v_gene: TRBV3-1/TRBV3-2; d_gene: TRBD1; j_gene: TRBJ1-4
CDR3nt: TGTGCCAGCTCACCATCAGACAGGATGAGGGATGGCTACACCTTC; CDR3aa: CASSPSDRMRDGYTF; abundance: .; v_gene: TRBV18; d_gene: .; j_gene: TRBJ1-2
CDR3nt: TGCGCCAGCAGGGGCCTGTACAGGGGGCAGAACTATGGCTACACCTTC; CDR3aa: CASRGLYRGQNYGYTF; abundance: few; v_gene: TRBV10-2; d_gene: TRBD1; j_gene: TRBJ1-2
CDR3nt: TGTGCCAGCAGTTTATCGAGGAACACTGAAGCTTTCTTT; CDR3aa: CASSLSRNTEAFF; abundance: .; v_gene: TRBV27; d_gene: .; j_gene: TRBJ1-1
CDR3nt: TGTGCCAGCAGCGTAGGAGAAGGACTGCGAAACACCATATATTTT; CDR3aa: CASSVGEGLRNTIYF; abundance: .; v_gene: TRBV9; d_gene: .; j_gene: TRBJ1-3